This TCR beta chain is from a study of CD8 T cells in Susac syndrome. The germline V gene has CDR1 MNHEY and CDR2 SMNVEV (reference sequence). The V end was cut by 3 bases, the J end by 3 bases, with 8 bases between. The CDR3 has 13 residues. The authors reverse transcribed roughly 0.45 to 1 ug RNA with random hexamers. TCRdb used MiXCR to reprocess the immunoSEQ multiplex PCR reads, holding one entry per CDR3 protein. The sample includes some 300,000 distinct CDR3 sequences, roughly 85% of them seen just once. Sequenced input: CD8+ T cells from PBMCs. This sequence joins TRBV27 and TRBJ1-2, with D hard to call. This sequence was found in a human donor with multiple sclerosis. The CDR3 here is CASSFSFDYGYTF. The CDR3 DNA follows: TGTGCCAGCAGTTTTTCTTTTGACTATGGCTACACCTTC.